One and the same sample provided the 18 T cell receptor beta chains below, sequenced in a study of CD8 T cells in ankylosing spondylitis. TCRdb reanalysed the 5' RACE reads using MiXCR and keeps one entry per CDR3 protein. The sample contains 220,000 or so distinct CDR3 sequences, 8% to 11% of which appear only once. Source material: blood, either unsorted or a sorted T cell fraction (not recorded which). These receptors originate from a male donor with ankylosing spondylitis or in good health (not recorded which).

This clonotype was seen only a few times. This sequence joins TRBV6-1 and TRBJ2-1; maybe TRBD1 (6 bases). Deletions cut 5 bases from V and 0 bases from J, with 8 bases between. CDR3 size: 14 residues. The germline gives CDR1 MNHNS, CDR2 SASEGT. The CDR3 bases are TGTGCCAGCAGTACAGGGAGCTCCTACAATGAGCAGTTCTTC. This sequence encodes CASSTGSSYNEQFF.

This clonotype has ten or more counts. V is TRBV7-3 and J is TRBJ2-3; 7 nucleotides agree with TRBD2. There are 14 residues in the CDR3. V was pared by 2 bases and J by 5 bases, with 4 bases of the junction left unmatched. Germline lookup yields CDR1 SGHTA and CDR2 FQGTGA. CDR3 nucleotide sequence: TGTGCCAGCAGCTTATGGGCTAGCGGAGATACGCAGTATTTT. Residues: CASSLWASGDTQYF. Looking up the rest from reference TRBV7-3 and TRBJ2-3 gives the full variable domain: GAGVSQTPSNKVTEKGKYVELRCDPISGHTALYWYRQSLGQGPEFLIYFQGTGAADDSGLPNDRFFAVRPEGSVSTLKIQRTERGDSAVYLCASSLWASGDTQYFGPGTRLTVL.

This clonotype was counted many times. V and J are TRBV12-3 or TRBV12-4 and TRBJ1-6; 7 nucleotides align to TRBD1. V lost 1 base to trimming and J lost 9 bases; unmatched junction nucleotides: 6. The CDR3 is 15 residues long. The CDR3 protein is CASSLGGQEASPLHF. DNA for the CDR3: TGTGCCAGCAGTTTAGGAGGACAGGAGGCTTCACCCCTCCACTTT.

In regard to this clonotype: A much bigger clone sits one base away, suggesting this may be a read error. The chain carries TRBV29-1 and TRBJ2-5; D is unclear. The CDR3 covers 13 residues. Germline loops: CDR1 SQVTM, CDR2 ANQGSEA. This chain's CDR3 is CSVEVVTAETQSF. The CDR3 DNA is TGCAGCGTTGAAGTTGTAACAGCCGAGACCCAGTCCTTC. The variable domain in full, completed from reference TRBV29-1 and TRBJ2-5, reads SAVISQKPSRDICQRGTSLTIQCQVDSQVTMMFWYRQQPGQSLTLIATANQGSEATYESGFVIDKFPISRPNLTFSTLTVSNMSPEDSSIYLCSVEVVTAETQSFGPGTRLLVL.

This clonotype was detected ten times or more. CDR3 in DNA: TGCAGTGCTAGTGCCGGGACCACCTCCTCCTACGAGCAGTACTTC. Translation: CSASAGTTSSYEQYF. V is TRBV20-1 and J is TRBJ2-7; D assignment may be TRBD1 or TRBD2 (5 bases each). CDR3 length: 15 amino acids. The germline V and J ends were trimmed by 3 bases and 0 bases, with 15 bases remaining between them. Per the germline V gene, CDR1 is DFQATT and CDR2 is SNEGSKA (reference sequence).

In its sample, this clonotype was seen a few times. The V and J genes are TRBV18 and TRBJ2-3; D perhaps matches TRBD1 (6 bases). Germline V gene sequence: CDR1 KGHSH, CDR2 LQKENI. Trimming shortened V by 8 bases and J by 0 bases, and 18 bases separated the two germline ends. This CDR3 spans 16 amino acids. In DNA, the CDR3 is TGTGCCAGCGCAATCGCCAGGGGACAAAGCACAGATACGCAGTATTTT. Protein sequence: CASAIARGQSTDTQYF.

This clonotype was observed many times. The chain carries TRBV28 and TRBJ1-5; D remains unclear. The V end lost 8 bases, the J end lost 3 bases, and 11 bases lay between the germline ends. The CDR3 loop spans 13 amino acids. Germline lookup yields CDR1 MDHEN and CDR2 SYDVKM. The CDR3 DNA reads TGTGCCAGCGCGCAGGAGTACAATCAGCCCCAGCATTTT. This sequence encodes CASAQEYNQPQHF.

This clonotype was observed at least ten times. The V and J genes are TRBV5-1 and TRBJ1-1; D gene ambiguous. Germline loops: CDR1 SGHRS, CDR2 YFSETQ. This CDR3 is built from 14 residues. V gave up 2 bases and J gave up 4 bases, with 12 bases separating them. DNA for the CDR3: TGCGCCAGCAGCTTCAACAAATTCGGCACTGAAGCTTTCTTT. Encoded protein: CASSFNKFGTEAFF.

Details on this clonotype: One junction end disagrees with the germline gene, perhaps due to a read error. V gene TRBV5-1 combines with J gene TRBJ1-1, with D possibly TRBD1 on 5 matching bases. This CDR3 comprises 14 residues. Germline V gene lookup returns CDR1 SGHRS and CDR2 YFSETQ. The CDR3: CASSLTGLSTEAFF. CDR3 nucleotide sequence: TGCGCCAGCAGCTTGACAGGACTGAGCACTGAGGCTTTCTTT.

This clonotype was recorded many times. The chain carries TRBV5-1 and TRBJ2-5; the D is unclear. There are 12 residues in the CDR3. Per the germline V gene, CDR1 is SGHRS and CDR2 is YFSETQ. Deletions cut 0 bases from V and 2 bases from J, with 2 bases between. As DNA, the CDR3 is TGCGCCAGCAGCTTGGAACAAGAGACCCAGTACTTC. Protein sequence: CASSLEQETQYF.

This clonotype was seen a handful of times. V and J are TRBV5-1 and TRBJ2-1; no clear D gene. Germline-derived CDR1 and CDR2 are SGHRS and YFSETQ. V gave up 4 bases and J gave up 5 bases, with 13 bases separating them. The CDR3 spans 14 residues. The CDR3 loop reads CASSQEDFNNEQFF. CDR3 nucleotides: TGCGCCAGCAGCCAGGAAGACTTCAACAATGAGCAGTTCTTC.

As regards this clonotype: The junction departs from germline at one end; a sequencing error may be responsible. The gene calls are TRBV3-1 and TRBJ1-3; no reliable D call. CDR3 length equals 16 residues. Germline CDR1 and CDR2: LGHDT and YNNKEL (reference sequence). The CDR3 region is CASSQVPPRPGNTIYF. The CDR3 nucleotides read TGTGCCAGCAGCCAAGTACCCCCCCGCCCTGGGAACACCATATATTTT.

This clonotype was seen more than once but under ten times. V gene TRBV7-6 combines with J gene TRBJ1-5; D uncertain. Per the germline V gene, CDR1 is SGHVS and CDR2 is FNYEAQ. The CDR3 length is 14 residues. Trimming took off 5 bases at V and 10 bases at J, with 18 bases between the two ends. CDR3 protein: CASSPQMGTFPQHF. The DNA for the CDR3 is TGTGCCAGCAGCCCCCAGATGGGAACTTTTCCCCAGCATTTT.

The chain recombines TRBV28 with TRBJ2-7; D may be TRBD1 or TRBD2 (5 bases each). Trimming cost V 8 bases and J 0 bases, with 11 bases left between them. Germline-derived CDR1 and CDR2 are MDHEN and SYDVKM. This CDR3 is built from 13 residues. CDR3 DNA: TGTGCCAGCCACGGGGCGAGCTCCTACGAGCAGTACTTC. Amino acid sequence: CASHGASSYEQYF.

This clonotype has at least ten counts. The J gene is TRBJ1-5, the V gene TRBV20-1; D is ambiguous. Germline V gene lookup returns CDR1 DFQATT and CDR2 SNEGSKA (reference sequence). This CDR3 comprises 14 residues. Trimming removed 1 base at V and 0 bases at J, with 7 bases between. Here the CDR3 reads CSARGHLSNQPQHF. The DNA for the CDR3 is TGCAGTGCTAGAGGTCACCTTAGCAATCAGCCCCAGCATTTT.

This clonotype was observed at least ten times. The chain combines TRBV12-3 or TRBV12-4 with TRBJ2-1; the D gene is possibly TRBD1 (6 bases). This CDR3 is 15 amino acids long. V dropped 4 bases and J dropped 1 base, with 11 bases sitting between them. CDR3 sequence reads: CASSYPTGSYNEQFF. The CDR3 coding sequence is TGTGCCAGCAGTTACCCTACAGGGTCCTACAATGAGCAGTTCTTC.

This clonotype was seen many times. A read error may account for a junction end that differs from germline. The chain carries TRBV7-7 and TRBJ2-5, with 8 bases fitting TRBD1. The CDR3 is 16 residues long. Germline loops: CDR1 SSHAT, CDR2 FNYEAQ (reference sequence). The CDR3 coding sequence is TGTGCTAGCAGCTTGGGCGGGACAGGTACACAAGAGACCCAGTACTTC. It is translated as CASSLGGTGTQETQYF.

This clonotype was observed at least ten times. The rearrangement links TRBV4-1 to TRBJ2-5, with D uncertain. CDR3 length: 15 amino acids. The germline V gene encodes CDR1 MGHRA and CDR2 YSYEKL. V gave up 0 bases and J gave up 0 bases, with 8 bases separating them. The chain's CDR3 is CASSQDGQNQETQYF. As DNA, the CDR3 is TGCGCCAGCAGCCAAGATGGGCAGAACCAAGAGACCCAGTACTTC.